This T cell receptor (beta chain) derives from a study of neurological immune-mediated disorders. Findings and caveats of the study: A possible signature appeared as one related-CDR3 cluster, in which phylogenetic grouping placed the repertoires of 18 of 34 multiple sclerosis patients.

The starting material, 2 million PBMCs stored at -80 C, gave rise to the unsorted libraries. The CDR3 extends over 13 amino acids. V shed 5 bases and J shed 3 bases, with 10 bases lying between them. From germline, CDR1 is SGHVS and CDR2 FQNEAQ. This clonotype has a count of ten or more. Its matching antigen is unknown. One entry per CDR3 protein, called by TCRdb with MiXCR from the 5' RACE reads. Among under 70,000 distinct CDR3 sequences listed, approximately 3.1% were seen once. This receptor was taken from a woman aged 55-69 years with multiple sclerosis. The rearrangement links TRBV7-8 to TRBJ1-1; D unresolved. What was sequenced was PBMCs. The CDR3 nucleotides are TGTGCCAGCAGCCTAGAGGGTGACACTGAAGCTTTCTTT. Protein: CASSLEGDTEAFF.